This T cell receptor beta chain was identified during a study of shared clonotypes between healthy human individuals. Adult Caucasians living in Nashville, Tennessee made up all of the donors. A CD45RA+ naive subset and a CD45RA-negative memory subset were split from CD4+ cells. Measured with immunoSEQ multiplex PCR; TCRdb has only the in-frame clones, and not every one. The data show some 1.5 million clones, 98% seen once. Trimming pared 3 bases from V and 3 bases from J, leaving 8 bases between. The germline CDR1 and CDR2 sequences are SGHRS and YFSETQ. The CDR3 sequence is 13 residues long. Material for sequencing was naive CD4+ T cells sorted from blood. Subset here: CD45RA+ positively selected. The sequence came from a man aged 25-45 years in good health. This chain connects TRBV5-1 to TRBJ2-3; TRBD2 is a possible D gene (5 bases). In DNA form, the CDR3 reads TGCGCCAGCAGCTCCCCGGGGACAGATACGCAGTATTTT. It is translated as CASSSPGTDTQYF.